The T cell receptor (beta chain) described here comes from a study of CD8 T cells in Susac syndrome. Across the study: Blood was drawn from Susac syndrome patients while they were therapy-naive, on corticosteroids, or on intravenous immunoglobulin alone. Study conclusions and caveats: As the study acknowledged, the number of individuals in its TCR sequencing and HLA analysis was relatively small.

CD8+ and CD4+ T cells taken from blood had their TCR beta sequenced. Remarks on this clonotype: What it recognizes is unknown.

Germline V lookup: CDR1 SGHRS, CDR2 YFSETQ. V shed 4 bases and J 2 bases; nucleotides not matched to a gene: 7. This CDR3 spans 15 amino acids. Roughly 0.45 to 1 ug RNA was reverse transcribed with random hexamers. Coverage of TCR beta CDR3 amplification by immunoSEQ multiplex PCR extended to 54 Vbeta and 13 Jbeta. MiXCR, applied by TCRdb to the immunoSEQ multiplex PCR reads, yields one record per CDR3 protein. The sample carries approximately 210,000 distinct CDR3 sequences, 94% recorded once. This chain uses TRBV5-1 with TRBJ1-1; the match to TRBD1 covers 8 bases. The sample was CD4+ T cells from PBMCs. The clonotype was recovered from a human donor with Susac syndrome. The CDR3 DNA reads TGCGCCAGCAGCAAGACAGGGGAAGGTAACACTGAAGCTTTCTTT. Protein product: CASSKTGEGNTEAFF. Complete variable domain (other parts from reference TRBV5-1 and TRBJ1-1): KAGVTQTPRYLIKTRGQQVTLSCSPISGHRSVSWYQQTPGQGLQFLFEYFSETQRNKGNFPGRFSGRQFSNSRSEMNVSTLELGDSALYLCASSKTGEGNTEAFFGQGTRLTVV.